Below are 21 T cell receptor beta chains sequenced from a single sample in a study of early T cells in non-severe SARS-CoV-2 infection. One entry per CDR3 protein, called by TCRdb with MiXCR from the 5' RACE reads. This table holds more than 90,000 distinct CDR3 sequences, about 13% found once. Source material: whole blood. These receptors came from an adult who was a healthcare worker with PCR-confirmed SARS-CoV-2 infection or an uninfected control (not recorded which).

This sequence joins TRBV5-1 and TRBJ2-7, with 7 bases aligning to TRBD1. The germline gives CDR1 SGHRS, CDR2 YFSETQ. Trimming at V came to 2 bases and at J to 1 base, leaving 15 bases not matched to a gene. The CDR3 is 18 amino acids. CDR3: CASSFFIPRDRGSYEQYF. The CDR3 nucleotides are TGCGCCAGCAGCTTCTTCATCCCCCGGGACAGAGGATCCTACGAGCAGTACTTC.

V gene TRBV2 combines with J gene TRBJ1-1; D is ambiguous. Germline assignment: CDR1 SNHLY and CDR2 FYNNEI. The length of the CDR3 is 13 residues. Trimming left V 6 bases short and J 0 bases short, with 8 bases between. CDR3 sequence reads: CASRRGVNTEAFF. The CDR3 nucleotides read TGTGCCAGCAGGAGAGGCGTGAACACTGAAGCTTTCTTT.

There are many counts of this clonotype. The chain employs TRBV6-1 and TRBJ2-3, with D unclear. The ends were cut back, 3 bases at V and 10 bases at J, with 14 bases in the middle. This CDR3 is built from 13 residues. Germline-derived CDR1 and CDR2 are MNHNS and SASEGT. CDR3 in DNA: TGTGCCAGCAGTGAGTCGCCGGGCCGTCCGCAGTATTTT. Protein product: CASSESPGRPQYF.

This clonotype was seen only a few times. This sequence joins TRBV20-1 and TRBJ2-2; D unresolved. Trimming stripped 4 bases from V and 2 bases from J, with 8 bases between. CDR1 and CDR2 from the germline V gene are DFQATT and SNEGSKA (reference sequence). This CDR3 is built from 13 residues. The CDR3 region is CSAIPTNTGELFF. CDR3 nucleotides: TGCAGTGCTATCCCTACCAACACCGGGGAGCTGTTTTTT.

This clonotype has a count of ten or more. The chain recombines TRBV20-1 with TRBJ2-2, with D possibly matching TRBD2 (7 bases). V lost 7 bases and J lost 4, with 19 bases in between. This CDR3 has 15 amino acids. Germline V gives CDR1 DFQATT, CDR2 SNEGSKA (reference sequence). CDR3 amino acids: CSVGGPNPGTGELFF. In DNA, the CDR3 is TGCAGTGTCGGGGGGCCCAATCCCGGCACCGGGGAGCTGTTTTTT.

This clonotype was observed at least ten times. V is TRBV9 and J is TRBJ2-7; D uncertain. Trimming shortened V by 4 bases and J by 10 bases, and 12 bases separated the two germline ends. Germline V gives CDR1 SGDLS, CDR2 YYNGEE. The CDR3 sequence is 11 residues long. In DNA, the CDR3 is TGTGCCAGCAGCTCCGGTAGGAGACAGTACTTC. Encoded protein: CASSSGRRQYF. The complete variable domain, with remaining parts taken from reference TRBV9 and TRBJ2-7, reads DSGVTQTPKHLITATGQRVTLRCSPRSGDLSVYWYQQSLDQGLQFLIQYYNGEERAKGNILERFSAQQFPDLHSELNLSSLELGDSALYFCASSSGRRQYFGPGTRLTVT.

This rearrangement joins TRBV6-5 to TRBJ2-6, with D maybe TRBD2 (6 bases). This CDR3 contains 15 residues. With 7 bases removed from V and 2 bases from J, the gap between germline ends came to 12 bases. CDR1 and CDR2 (germline): MNHEY, SVGAGI. CDR3 DNA sequence: TGTGCCAGCACCATAGGAGGGACTGGGGCCAACGTCCTGACTTTC. Its protein product is CASTIGGTGANVLTF.

This clonotype was observed a handful of times. The genes are TRBV29-1 and TRBJ2-3, with TRBD1 matching 8 bases. V lost 7 bases and J lost 1; bases outside the gene matches: 4. CDR3 length: 13 amino acids. Germline V gene data show CDR1 as SQVTM and CDR2 as ANQGSEA. The CDR3 DNA is TGCAGCGCCGGACAGGGAGGCACAGATACGCAGTATTTT. It encodes CSAGQGGTDTQYF.

CDR3 sequence: CASTTTGQVNEKLFF. The CDR3 region has the DNA TGTGCCAGCACTACCACCGGACAGGTTAATGAAAAACTGTTTTTT. The rearrangement joins TRBV28 to TRBJ1-4; 7 positions agree with TRBD1. The CDR3 sequence is 15 residues long. The germline CDR1 and CDR2 sequences are MDHEN and SYDVKM. V lost 7 bases to trimming and J lost 4 bases; unmatched junction nucleotides: 9.

This clonotype was counted at least ten times. The chain joins TRBV6-1 to TRBJ1-2; tentative D call: TRBD1 (5 bases). Germline CDR1 is MNHNS and CDR2 is SASEGT. V lost 4 bases and J lost 5, with 8 bases in between. The length of the CDR3 is 12 residues. The CDR3 DNA follows: TGTGCCAGCAGTGCTACAGGTTATGGCTACACCTTC. Protein sequence: CASSATGYGYTF.

This clonotype was recorded a few times. The chain combines TRBV3-1 with TRBJ1-4, with TRBD1 matching 7 bases. The germline V gene has CDR1 LGHDT and CDR2 YNNKEL (reference sequence). This CDR3 spans 19 amino acids. The ends lost 4 bases at V and 5 bases at J; junction bases unmatched: 19. The CDR3 sequence is CASSRPPTGQRRGNEKLFF. CDR3 sequence (DNA): TGTGCCAGCAGCCGCCCGCCGACAGGGCAGAGGAGGGGAAATGAAAAACTGTTTTTT.

There are many counts of this clonotype. V gene TRBV7-2 combines with J gene TRBJ2-1; tentative D call: TRBD1 (5 bases). CDR1 SGHTA and CDR2 FQGNSA come from the germline V gene. This CDR3 has 11 amino acids. Trimming removed 4 bases at V and 10 bases at J, with 8 bases between. In DNA form, the CDR3 reads TGTGCCAGCAGCTACCGACAGGAGCAGTTCTTC. The encoded protein is CASSYRQEQFF.

This clonotype occurred a few times. The chain combines TRBV28 with TRBJ1-2, with D uncertain. Germline CDR1 and CDR2: MDHEN and SYDVKM. Trimming removed 5 bases at V and 0 bases at J, with 13 bases between. The CDR3 extends over 15 amino acids. CDR3 sequence: CASSPATGANYGYTF. The CDR3 coding sequence is TGTGCCAGCAGTCCGGCGACTGGCGCTAACTATGGCTACACCTTC.

This clonotype was counted ten times or more. The chain is built from TRBV7-2 and TRBJ1-5; no clear D. Trimming took 3 bases from V and 4 from J, leaving 7 bases between them. The CDR3 loop spans 13 amino acids. The germline V gene encodes CDR1 SGHTA and CDR2 FQGNSA. For the CDR3, the DNA is TGTGCCAGCAGCTTGATGGAGAATCAGCCCCAGCATTTT. Translation gives CASSLMENQPQHF.

This clonotype has just a few counts. The V gene is TRBV4-1, the J gene TRBJ2-3, with a tentative D call TRBD2 (5 bases). CDR3 length: 15 amino acids. V shed 6 bases and J shed 2 bases, with 15 bases lying between them. Germline loops: CDR1 MGHRA, CDR2 YSYEKL. The DNA for the CDR3 is TGCGCCAGCAGACATGACTACCAAAACACAGATACGCAGTATTTT. As protein: CASRHDYQNTDTQYF.

Points on this clonotype: A much larger clone lies one base from this, so it may be a read error. Because the CDR3 is missing its conserved closing phenylalanine or tryptophan, this is likely a read error. J is TRBJ2-7 and V is TRBV7-8; D uncertain. Germline V gene data show CDR1 as SGHVS and CDR2 as FQNEAQ. This CDR3 is built from 12 residues. V was trimmed by 5 bases and J by 3 bases, leaving 8 bases between them. The CDR3 DNA reads TGTGCCAGCAGCCTACTGGGCTACGAGCAGTACTAC. Its translation: CASSLLGYEQYY.

The V and J genes are TRBV20-1 and TRBJ1-2, with TRBD1 matching over 7 bases. This CDR3 contains 14 residues. The J segment lost 3 bases and the V segment lost 6 bases, leaving 10 bases of the junction unmatched. Germline assignment: CDR1 DFQATT and CDR2 SNEGSKA (reference sequence). CDR3 DNA: TGCAGTGCCCGCCGAGGGACAGTATACTATGGCTACACCTTC. It codes for CSARRGTVYYGYTF.

This chain joins TRBV7-2 and TRBJ2-7; 12 bases fit TRBD2. This CDR3 region has 15 residues. The V and J ends lost 4 bases and 6 bases, in that order; junction bases with no gene match: 7. In germline, CDR1 is SGHTA, CDR2 FQGNSA. For the CDR3, the DNA is TGTGCCAGCAGCTCTAGACTAGCGGGGGCATTCGAGCAGTACTTC. Translation gives CASSSRLAGAFEQYF.

Many counts were recorded for this clonotype. This rearrangement joins TRBV3-1 to TRBJ1-2; weak D call: TRBD1 (6 bases). Germline V lookup: CDR1 LGHDT, CDR2 YNNKEL (reference sequence). The V end was cut by 1 base, the J end by 6 bases, with 12 bases between. The CDR3 spans 14 residues. CDR3 nucleotides: TGTGCCAGCAGCCAAGGCCCGACAGGCAATGGCTACACCTTC. Amino acid sequence: CASSQGPTGNGYTF.

This clonotype has just a few counts. V usage is TRBV28 and J usage is TRBJ2-3, with TRBD2 identical over 11 bases. The CDR3 has 16 amino acids. Germline assignment: CDR1 MDHEN and CDR2 SYDVKM. The V segment lost 2 bases and the J segment 4 bases; nucleotides outside the gene matches: 5. The CDR3 DNA reads as TGTGCCAGCAGTTTACTTAGCGGGGGGGCCGCAGATACGCAGTATTTT. Translated: CASSLLSGGAADTQYF.

In DNA, the CDR3 is TGTGCCAGCAGTTCCCTACGACAGGGGGCGGGCACTGAAGCTTTCTTT. Its translation: CASSSLRQGAGTEAFF. The J gene is TRBJ1-1, the V gene TRBV27, with 10 bases fitting TRBD1. V was clipped by 4 bases and J by 4 bases; unmatched bases: 9. The CDR3 loop spans 16 amino acids. The V gene's germline CDR1 is MNHEY and CDR2 SMNVEV (reference sequence).